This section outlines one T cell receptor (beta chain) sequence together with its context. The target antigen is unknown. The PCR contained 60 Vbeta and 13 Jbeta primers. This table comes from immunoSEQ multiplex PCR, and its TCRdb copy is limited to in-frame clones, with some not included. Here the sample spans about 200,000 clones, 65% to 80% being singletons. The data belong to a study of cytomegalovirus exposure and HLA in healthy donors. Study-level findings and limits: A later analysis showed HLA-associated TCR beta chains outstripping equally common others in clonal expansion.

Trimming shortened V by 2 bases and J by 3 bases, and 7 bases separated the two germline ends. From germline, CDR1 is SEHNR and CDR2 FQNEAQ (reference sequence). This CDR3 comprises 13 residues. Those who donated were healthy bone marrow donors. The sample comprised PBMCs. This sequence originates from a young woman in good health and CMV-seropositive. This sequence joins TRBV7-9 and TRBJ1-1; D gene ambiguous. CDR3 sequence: CASSLQMDTEAFF. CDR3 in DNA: TGTGCCAGCAGCTTACAGATGGACACTGAAGCTTTCTTT.